The 30 T cell receptor beta chains given below trace back to one sample, sequenced in a study of identical twins. MiXCR, run by TCRdb on the 5' RACE reads, gives a single entry per CDR3 protein. The table has 1.5 million to 2 million distinct CDR3 sequences, under 35% seen once. The material sequenced was cord blood. Receptors originate from a newborn girl in good health.

The V gene is TRBV12-3 or TRBV12-4, the J gene TRBJ2-5; perhaps D is TRBD1 or TRBD2 (6 bases each). The CDR3 has 16 amino acids. V lost 4 bases to trimming and J lost 11 bases, with 26 bases between them. This chain's CDR3 is CASSSPSRGHYNEQYF. The CDR3 DNA reads TGTGCCAGCAGTTCCCCAAGCCGGGGGCACTACAATGAGCAGTACTTC.

The chain uses TRBV20-1 and TRBJ1-5; D call uncertain. Germline assignment: CDR1 DFQATT and CDR2 SNEGSKA (reference sequence). The CDR3 runs 13 residues. The CDR3 DNA follows: TGCAGGGGCGAGAACCATAGCAATCAGCCCCAGCATTTT. It is translated as CRGENHSNQPQHF.

Concerning this clonotype itself: The junction departs from germline at one end; a sequencing error may be responsible. V and J are TRBV6-5 and TRBJ2-3; D is possibly TRBD2 (5 bases). The CDR3 sequence is 16 residues long. Germline assignment: CDR1 MNHEY and CDR2 SVGAGI. The CDR3 DNA follows: TGTGCCAGCAGTTACTCTGAGGCACCTAGCACAGATACGCGGTATTTT. It encodes CASSYSEAPSTDTRYF.

This clonotype was detected a few times. The chain joins TRBV24-1 to TRBJ2-5, with no clear D. CDR1 KGHDR and CDR2 SFDVKD come from the germline V gene. Trimming removed 7 bases at V and 1 base at J, with 3 bases between. The CDR3 covers 11 residues. CDR3 amino acids: CATSSQETQYF. The DNA for the CDR3 is TGTGCCACCAGCAGCCAAGAGACCCAGTACTTC.

This clonotype has a count of ten or more. The rearrangement joins TRBV20-1 to TRBJ2-3; D may match TRBD1 or TRBD2 (5 bases each). Germline CDR1 DFQATT, CDR2 SNEGSKA (reference sequence). This CDR3 spans 13 amino acids. CDR3 DNA: TGCAGCGTCCAGGGACCTCCCGGAGATACGCAGTATTTT. Translation gives CSVQGPPGDTQYF.

This clonotype occurred once. The chain carries TRBV5-1 and TRBJ2-2; D is possibly TRBD1 (6 bases). V lost 2 bases and J lost 0, with 17 bases in between. CDR3 length equals 18 residues. Germline loops: CDR1 SGHRS, CDR2 YFSETQ. The chain's CDR3 is CASSFPPGALPNTGELFF. Here the CDR3 DNA reads TGCGCCAGCAGCTTTCCCCCAGGGGCATTACCGAACACCGGGGAGCTGTTTTTT.

This chain joins TRBV5-5 and TRBJ2-1; weak D call: TRBD2 (7 bases). Trimming stripped 3 bases from V and 8 bases from J, with 15 bases between. The CDR3 has 14 amino acids. The germline V gene has CDR1 SGHKS and CDR2 YYEKEE (reference sequence). The CDR3 spells CASSWDGGRDEQFF. The DNA of the CDR3 is TGTGCCAGCAGCTGGGACGGGGGGCGGGATGAGCAGTTCTTC.

The chain has TRBV2 and TRBJ2-2, with 11 bases matching TRBD2. CDR1 is SNHLY, CDR2 FYNNEI, per germline. This CDR3 is built from 15 residues. Unmatched junction bases numbered 10, after V lost 7 bases and J lost 9 bases. This CDR3 is CASIRPGLAGRELFF. CDR3 in DNA: TGTGCCAGCATAAGACCCGGACTAGCGGGCCGGGAGCTGTTTTTT. Drawing the rest from reference TRBV2 and TRBJ2-2, the complete variable domain is EPEVTQTPSHQVTQMGQEVILRCVPISNHLYFYWYRQILGQKVEFLVSFYNNEISEKSEIFDDQFSVERPDGSNFTLKIRSTKLEDSAMYFCASIRPGLAGRELFFGEGSRLTVL.

This clonotype was seen more than once but under ten times. V is TRBV29-1 and J is TRBJ1-1; a weak D match, TRBD1 (6 bases). The V end lost 4 bases, the J end lost 0 bases, and 15 bases lay between the germline ends. Germline CDR1 is SQVTM and CDR2 is ANQGSEA. CDR3 length equals 15 residues. The CDR3 DNA reads as TGCAGCGTTGGTGTTGTTCGGACAGTGAACACTGAAGCTTTCTTT. Amino acid sequence: CSVGVVRTVNTEAFF. Full variable domain (missing parts from reference TRBV29-1 and TRBJ1-1): SAVISQKPSRDICQRGTSLTIQCQVDSQVTMMFWYRQQPGQSLTLIATANQGSEATYESGFVIDKFPISRPNLTFSTLTVSNMSPEDSSIYLCSVGVVRTVNTEAFFGQGTRLTVV.

This clonotype appeared a few times. This rearrangement joins TRBV6-2 or TRBV6-3 to TRBJ2-7; tentatively, D is TRBD2 (6 bases). The end of the DNA fits TRBJ2-5 better, so the J call may be wrong. CDR1 MNHEY and CDR2 SVGEGT come from the germline V gene. The CDR3 consists of 12 residues. CDR3 nucleotide sequence: TGTGCCAGCTCTGGGGGGATGAAGACCCAGTACTTC. Protein sequence: CASSGGMKTQYF.

V gene TRBV24-1 combines with J gene TRBJ2-3; D perhaps matches TRBD1 (6 bases). This CDR3 comprises 14 residues. The V gene lost 0 bases and the J gene lost 4 bases, with 7 bases spanning the gap. The germline gives CDR1 KGHDR, CDR2 SFDVKD. The CDR3 DNA is TGTGCCACCAGTGATTTGGGGGGCGCAGATACGCAGTATTTT. As protein: CATSDLGGADTQYF.

This clonotype was counted between two and nine times. V is TRBV5-1 and J is TRBJ2-5; TRBD2 matches 13 bases. Germline loops: CDR1 SGHRS, CDR2 YFSETQ. The CDR3 is 17 amino acids. After removal of 3 bases from V and 3 bases from J, the junction contained 8 bases not matched to a gene. CDR3 in DNA: TGCGCCAGCAGCTCACCACTAGCGGGGGGGCGAAAAGAGACCCAGTACTTC. This encodes CASSSPLAGGRKETQYF.

CDR3 bases: TGTGCCAGCAGCTTTTGGGACAGGGGCTACGAGCAGTACTTC. As protein: CASSFWDRGYEQYF. J is TRBJ2-7 and V is TRBV5-6, with 10 bases fitting TRBD1. There are 14 residues in the CDR3. V gave up 2 bases and J gave up 3 bases; unmatched junction bases: 2. The germline CDR1 and CDR2 sequences are SGHDT and YYEEEE. Variable domain in full (rest from reference TRBV5-6 and TRBJ2-7): DAGVTQSPTHLIKTRGQQVTLRCSPKSGHDTVSWYQQALGQGPQFIFQYYEEEERQRGNFPDRFSGHQFPNYSSELNVNALLLGDSALYLCASSFWDRGYEQYFGPGTRLTVT.

The chain employs TRBV28 and TRBJ2-4, with TRBD2 identical over 10 bases. Germline trimming cut 5 bases from V and 9 bases from J; bases unmatched to any gene: 16. This CDR3 comprises 17 residues. The V gene's germline CDR1 is MDHEN and CDR2 SYDVKM. The CDR3 DNA reads as TGTGCCAGCAGTCCCTGGGCTAGCGGGAGTGAAGTCGGCATTCAGTACTTC. Its translation is CASSPWASGSEVGIQYF.

The chain carries TRBV6-2 or TRBV6-3 and TRBJ2-2; TRBD2 matches 7 bases. The germline gives CDR1 MNHEY, CDR2 SVGEGT. The CDR3 length is 15 residues. Losses at the gene ends were 10 bases for V and 0 bases for J; bases not matched to a gene: 8. The CDR3 region has the DNA TGTGCCACCTACGAGGCGGGAGCGAACACCGGGGAGCTGTTTTTT. Translation gives CATYEAGANTGELFF.

This clonotype was observed a handful of times. This chain joins TRBV5-6 and TRBJ1-1; D ambiguous. Germline V gene data show CDR1 as SGHDT and CDR2 as YYEEEE. The CDR3 sequence is 12 residues long. The V end lost 0 bases, the J end lost 8 bases, and 8 bases lay between the germline ends. The CDR3 region has the DNA TGTGCCAGCAGCTTGGGGCTTCGGGAAGCTTTCTTT. It encodes CASSLGLREAFF.

This clonotype was counted between two and nine times. The chain recombines TRBV4-2 with TRBJ2-5, with 13 bases that match TRBD2. Gene TRBJ2-7 matches the end of the DNA better, so the J call may be wrong. The CDR3 loop spans 15 amino acids. The germline V gene encodes CDR1 LGHNA and CDR2 YNFKEQ. For the CDR3, the DNA is TGTGCCAGCAGCGAGGGACTAGCGGGAAGCGACGAGCAGTACTTC. Its protein product is CASSEGLAGSDEQYF.

This clonotype appeared once. The junction departs from the called germline gene at one end, perhaps through a read error. The rearrangement links TRBV27 to TRBJ1-4; D is unclear. The CDR3 is 14 amino acids. Germline CDR1 reads MNHEY; CDR2 reads SMNVEV (reference sequence). CDR3 loop: CASRPQTQNEKLIF. Written as DNA, the CDR3 is TGTGCCAGCAGACCTCAGACCCAGAATGAAAAACTGATTTTT.

The table lists this clonotype with a few counts. V and J are TRBV3-1 and TRBJ1-6; the D is unclear. V was cut by 1 base and J by 9 bases, with 7 bases left in between. This CDR3 comprises 13 residues. Germline CDR1 LGHDT, CDR2 YNNKEL (reference sequence). CDR3 DNA sequence: TGTGCCAGCAGCCAAGTGGGGTCTTCACCCCTCCACTTT. Its translation: CASSQVGSSPLHF.

The chain carries TRBV14 and TRBJ1-1; a possible D gene is TRBD1 (5 bases). V lost 2 bases, J lost 5 bases, and 15 bases lay in between. The CDR3 has 15 residues. The germline V gene has CDR1 SGHDN and CDR2 FVKESK. The CDR3 DNA is TGTGCCAGCAGCCAACGGTTAACGGGGGGAACTGAAGCTTTCTTT. Amino acids: CASSQRLTGGTEAFF. The full variable domain, rest sourced from reference TRBV14 and TRBJ1-1, is EAGVTQFPSHSVIEKGQTVTLRCDPISGHDNLYWYRRVMGKEIKFLLHFVKESKQDESGMPNNRFLAERTGGTYSTLKVQPAELEDSGVYFCASSQRLTGGTEAFFGQGTRLTVV.

The chain has TRBV4-1 and TRBJ2-7, with 10 bases matching TRBD2. Per germline, CDR1 MGHRA and CDR2 YSYEKL. Unmatched junction bases numbered 8, after V lost 2 bases and J lost 7 bases. The CDR3 consists of 15 residues. CDR3: CASSQPLAGPNEQYF. The CDR3 coding sequence is TGCGCCAGCAGCCAACCACTAGCGGGACCTAATGAGCAGTACTTC.

This sequence joins TRBV2 and TRBJ2-4, with a weak D call TRBD1 (6 bases). Germline lookup yields CDR1 SNHLY and CDR2 FYNNEI. The CDR3 has 12 amino acids. V was clipped by 8 bases and J by 8 bases, with 13 bases between them. DNA of the CDR3: TGTGCCAGCTCCGGGACATGGGACATTCAGTACTTC. Amino acid sequence: CASSGTWDIQYF.

The V and J genes are TRBV10-2 and TRBJ1-1; D remains unclear. This CDR3 spans 16 amino acids. Between the trimmed V and J ends, which lost 3 bases and 1 base, there was a span of 15 bases. Germline V lookup: CDR1 WSHSY, CDR2 SAAADI. The CDR3 coding sequence is TGCGCCAGCAGTGATTTGTATCTGGCGGGGAACACTGAAGCTTTCTTT. It is translated as CASSDLYLAGNTEAFF.

This clonotype was observed once. This chain joins TRBV3-1 and TRBJ1-2; D is ambiguous. This CDR3 is 13 amino acids long. Trimming shortened V by 4 bases and J by 5 bases, and 11 bases separated the two germline ends. CDR1 and CDR2 from the germline V gene are LGHDT and YNNKEL (reference sequence). The CDR3 DNA is TGTGCCAGCAGCCCCCCAAGCCCATATGGCTACACCTTC. Encoded protein: CASSPPSPYGYTF.

The rearrangement joins TRBV27 to TRBJ1-2; possibly TRBD1 for D (5 bases). The CDR3 runs 16 residues. The germline CDR1 and CDR2 sequences are MNHEY and SMNVEV (reference sequence). V lost 3 bases, J lost 4 bases, and 18 bases lay in between. CDR3: CASSFSAGPGPYGYTF. The CDR3 nucleotides are TGTGCCAGCAGTTTTTCGGCAGGGCCCGGACCCTATGGCTACACCTTC.

This clonotype was counted at least ten times. The V gene is TRBV6-5, the J gene TRBJ2-1; perhaps TRBD1 as D (5 bases). The germline gives CDR1 MNHEY, CDR2 SVGAGI. V was shortened by 2 bases and J by 5 bases, with 10 bases between the two germline ends. The CDR3 is 14 amino acids. Written as DNA, the CDR3 is TGTGCCAGCAGTTACAGGGGTCGGGACAATGAGCAGTTCTTC. It encodes CASSYRGRDNEQFF.

As for this clonotype: A single base separates this from a much larger clone, so it may be a read error. The chain employs TRBV28 and TRBJ2-3; TRBD2 matches 7 bases. The CDR3 is 15 amino acids. The germline gives CDR1 MDHEN, CDR2 SYDVKM. CDR3 sequence (DNA): TGTGCCAGCCTTACCCGGGGCGGGAGAACAGGTACGCAGTATTTT. Protein sequence: CASLTRGGRTGTQYF.

Only a few counts were recorded for this clonotype. The genes are TRBV24-1 and TRBJ1-2, with a tentative D call TRBD1 (6 bases). Trimming removed 6 bases at V and 4 bases at J, with 14 bases between. This CDR3 spans 14 amino acids. The germline gives CDR1 KGHDR, CDR2 SFDVKD. The CDR3 region is CATSPGDYVYGYTF. DNA of the CDR3: TGTGCCACCAGTCCAGGGGACTACGTCTATGGCTACACCTTC.

In nucleotides, the CDR3 is TGCAGCGTTGATGGGTTCGGTGAGCAGTACTTC. It encodes CSVDGFGEQYF. This chain links TRBV29-1 with TRBJ2-5, with D unclear. The ends were cut back, 3 bases at V and 11 bases at J, with 13 bases in the middle. The V gene's germline CDR1 is SQVTM and CDR2 ANQGSEA. The CDR3 covers 11 residues.

The chain combines TRBV5-1 with TRBJ2-3; D unresolved. This CDR3 comprises 14 residues. The germline V gene encodes CDR1 SGHRS and CDR2 YFSETQ. Trimming left V 5 bases short and J 2 bases short, with 12 bases between. The CDR3 loop reads CASRSRSVTDTQYF. The CDR3 coding sequence is TGCGCCAGCAGAAGCCGATCCGTCACAGATACGCAGTATTTT.